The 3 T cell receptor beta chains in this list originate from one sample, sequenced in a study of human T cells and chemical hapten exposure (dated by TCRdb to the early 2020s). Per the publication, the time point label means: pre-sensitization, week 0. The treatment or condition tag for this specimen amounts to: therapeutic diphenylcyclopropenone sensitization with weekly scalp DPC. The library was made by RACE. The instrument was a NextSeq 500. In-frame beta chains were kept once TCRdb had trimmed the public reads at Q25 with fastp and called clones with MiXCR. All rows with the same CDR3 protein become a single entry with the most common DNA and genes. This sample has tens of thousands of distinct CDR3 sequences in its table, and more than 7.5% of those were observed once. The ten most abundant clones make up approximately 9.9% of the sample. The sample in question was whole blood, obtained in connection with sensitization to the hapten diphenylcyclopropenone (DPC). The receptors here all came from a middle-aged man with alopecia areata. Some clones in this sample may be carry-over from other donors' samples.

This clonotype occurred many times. Written as DNA, the CDR3 is TGCGCCAGCAGCTTGGGACAGAATAACTACGAGCAGTACTTC. Encoded protein: CASSLGQNNYEQYF. The chain links TRBV5-1 to TRBJ2-7; perhaps TRBD1 as D (5 bases). The V gene's germline CDR1 is SGHRS and CDR2 YFSETQ. This CDR3 comprises 14 residues. Deletions cut 0 bases from V and 3 bases from J, with 10 bases between.

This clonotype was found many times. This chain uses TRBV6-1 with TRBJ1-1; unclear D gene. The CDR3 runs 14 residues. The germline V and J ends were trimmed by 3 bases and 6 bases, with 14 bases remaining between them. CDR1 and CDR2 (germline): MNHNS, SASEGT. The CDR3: CASSEFVQPPEAFF. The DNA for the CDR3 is TGTGCCAGCAGTGAGTTTGTACAGCCTCCTGAAGCTTTCTTT.

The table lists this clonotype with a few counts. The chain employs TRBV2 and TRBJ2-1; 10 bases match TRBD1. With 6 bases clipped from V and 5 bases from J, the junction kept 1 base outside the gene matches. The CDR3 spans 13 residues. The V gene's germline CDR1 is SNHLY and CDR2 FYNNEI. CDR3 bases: TGTGCCAGCAGAGGGACAGGGGACAATGAGCAGTTCTTC. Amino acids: CASRGTGDNEQFF. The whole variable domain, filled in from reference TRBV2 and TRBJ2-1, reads EPEVTQTPSHQVTQMGQEVILRCVPISNHLYFYWYRQILGQKVEFLVSFYNNEISEKSEIFDDQFSVERPDGSNFTLKIRSTKLEDSAMYFCASRGTGDNEQFFGPGTRLTVL.